Listed below are T cell receptor beta chains from one sample, sequenced in a study of shared clonotypes between healthy human individuals. TCRdb's table, derived via immunoSEQ multiplex PCR, lists solely in-frame clones and lacks some. The repertoire holds 2,100,000 or so clones, with approximately 96% as singletons. The specimen was naive CD4+ T cells sorted from blood. Receptors were obtained from a man younger than 35 in good health. CDR3s include the opening cysteine and the closing phenylalanine or tryptophan. Expanded clones get a size class; other rows say once, few or many, or leave the size out.

clone_size: NA
j_call: TRBJ1-5
cdr3_length: 16
v_call: TRBV19
cdr3_aa: CASNTGTGYSNQPQHF

clone_size: once
j_call: TRBJ1-4
cdr3_length: 16
v_call: TRBV5-1
cdr3_aa: CASSTTGGRGIEKLFF

clone_size: NA
j_call: TRBJ1-1
cdr3_length: 13
v_call: TRBV18
cdr3_aa: CASSPRASTEAFF

clone_size: NA
j_call: TRBJ2-1
cdr3_length: 16
v_call: TRBV5-4
cdr3_aa: CASSPTSGGSYNEQFF

clone_size: NA
j_call: TRBJ2-3
cdr3_length: 18
v_call: TRBV11-2
cdr3_aa: CASTVGLAGGLSTDTQYF

clone_size: NA
j_call: TRBJ1-1
cdr3_length: 14
v_call: TRBV28
cdr3_aa: CASSQGGMNTEAFF

clone_size: NA
j_call: TRBJ2-6
cdr3_length: 18
v_call: TRBV2
cdr3_aa: CASSVWGSGVSGANVLTF

clone_size: NA
j_call: TRBJ1-6
cdr3_length: 13
v_call: TRBV30
cdr3_aa: CACHRGDNSPLHF

clone_size: NA
j_call: TRBJ2-2
cdr3_length: 17
v_call: TRBV5-4
cdr3_aa: CASSFRQGPPRGGELFF

clone_size: once
j_call: TRBJ2-5
cdr3_length: 13
v_call: TRBV6-1
cdr3_aa: CASTRAPRETQYF

clone_size: NA
j_call: TRBJ2-1
cdr3_length: 14
v_call: TRBV30
cdr3_aa: CACGLGRSYNEQFF

clone_size: NA
j_call: TRBJ1-6
cdr3_length: 15
v_call: TRBV28
cdr3_aa: CASSLLDRGNSPLHF

clone_size: NA
j_call: TRBJ1-3
cdr3_length: 16
v_call: TRBV4-1
cdr3_aa: CASSLRTGRDGNTIYF

clone_size: NA
j_call: TRBJ1-1
cdr3_length: 16
v_call: TRBV2
cdr3_aa: CASSRYQPGTGTEAFF

clone_size: once
j_call: TRBJ2-7
cdr3_length: 13
v_call: TRBV19
cdr3_aa: CASSRDQGYEQYF

clone_size: once
j_call: TRBJ1-5
cdr3_length: 13
v_call: TRBV14
cdr3_aa: CASSQSGLGPQHF

clone_size: NA
j_call: TRBJ2-7
cdr3_length: 13
v_call: TRBV7-9
cdr3_aa: CASSFGTINEQYF

clone_size: NA
j_call: TRBJ1-5
cdr3_length: 13
v_call: TRBV28
cdr3_aa: CASSWAGEQPQHF

clone_size: NA
j_call: TRBJ2-2
cdr3_length: 13
v_call: TRBV6-1
cdr3_aa: CASSQGNTGELFF

clone_size: NA
j_call: TRBJ2-7
cdr3_length: 11
v_call: TRBV20-1
cdr3_aa: CSASGTYEQYF

clone_size: NA
j_call: TRBJ2-5
cdr3_length: 15
v_call: TRBV6-6
cdr3_aa: CASIRGVVFQETQYF

clone_size: NA
j_call: TRBJ2-5
cdr3_length: 13
v_call: TRBV29-1
cdr3_aa: CSVEGTSVETQYF

clone_size: NA
j_call: TRBJ1-2
cdr3_length: 15
v_call: TRBV10-3
cdr3_aa: CAITPGPEAGYGYTF

clone_size: NA
j_call: TRBJ2-7
cdr3_length: 14
v_call: TRBV10-3
cdr3_aa: CAISESTGVGEQYF

clone_size: NA
j_call: NA
cdr3_length: 12
v_call: TRBV7-2
cdr3_aa: CASSTSGYEQYF

clone_size: once
j_call: TRBJ2-1
cdr3_length: 17
v_call: TRBV10-3
cdr3_aa: CAIKGRGGGSSYNEQFF

clone_size: NA
j_call: TRBJ1-1
cdr3_length: 15
v_call: TRBV5-1
cdr3_aa: CASSPRTGRFTEAFF

clone_size: NA
j_call: TRBJ2-7
cdr3_length: 14
v_call: TRBV27
cdr3_aa: CASSRQGSDYEQYF

clone_size: NA
j_call: TRBJ1-1
cdr3_length: 15
v_call: TRBV5-1
cdr3_aa: CASSARTGGNTEAFF

clone_size: NA
j_call: TRBJ1-2
cdr3_length: 13
v_call: TRBV6-4
cdr3_aa: CASRAPPGQLFTF

clone_size: NA
j_call: TRBJ1-6
cdr3_length: 14
v_call: TRBV10-3
cdr3_aa: CAISESRQVSPLHF

clone_size: NA
j_call: TRBJ2-4
cdr3_length: 16
v_call: TRBV5-6
cdr3_aa: CASSPGQGKAKNIQYF

clone_size: NA
j_call: TRBJ2-7
cdr3_length: 18
v_call: TRBV9
cdr3_aa: CASSVASFGTSPAGEQYF

clone_size: NA
j_call: TRBJ2-7
cdr3_length: 16
v_call: TRBV5-6
cdr3_aa: CASSPPGTGNSYEQYF

clone_size: NA
j_call: TRBJ1-6
cdr3_length: 15
v_call: TRBV9
cdr3_aa: CASSVAGRNNSPLHF

clone_size: NA
j_call: TRBJ1-4
cdr3_length: 13
v_call: TRBV5-1
cdr3_aa: CASSLDRNEKLFF

clone_size: NA
j_call: TRBJ2-7
cdr3_length: 14
v_call: TRBV27
cdr3_aa: CASSKAQEIYEQYF

clone_size: NA
j_call: TRBJ2-1
cdr3_length: 13
v_call: TRBV10-3
cdr3_aa: CAISESRDGGQFF

clone_size: NA
j_call: TRBJ2-7
cdr3_length: 14
v_call: TRBV5-1
cdr3_aa: CASSWTEVKYEQYF

clone_size: NA
j_call: TRBJ2-3
cdr3_length: 15
v_call: TRBV2
cdr3_aa: CASSPTSGSTDTQYF

clone_size: NA
j_call: TRBJ1-3
cdr3_length: 14
v_call: TRBV6-6
cdr3_aa: CASSFGGTGNTIYF

clone_size: NA
j_call: TRBJ2-7
cdr3_length: 14
v_call: TRBV4-2
cdr3_aa: CASSQPGQGYEQYF

clone_size: NA
j_call: TRBJ1-5
cdr3_length: 12
v_call: TRBV7-9
cdr3_aa: CASSLIGQPQHF

clone_size: NA
j_call: TRBJ1-6
cdr3_length: 15
v_call: TRBV10-3
cdr3_aa: CAISPRGVGQSPLHF

clone_size: NA
j_call: TRBJ2-1
cdr3_length: 18
v_call: TRBV21-1
cdr3_aa: CASSKDLGGQDYYNEQFF

clone_size: NA
j_call: TRBJ1-5
cdr3_length: 17
v_call: TRBV2
cdr3_aa: CASSARAGRGGNQPQHF

clone_size: NA
j_call: TRBJ2-7
cdr3_length: 15
v_call: TRBV7-2
cdr3_aa: CASSLSSGGLPVQYF

clone_size: NA
j_call: TRBJ2-3
cdr3_length: 15
v_call: TRBV7-3
cdr3_aa: CASSLAGLASDTQYF

clone_size: NA
j_call: TRBJ1-2
cdr3_length: 13
v_call: TRBV29-1
cdr3_aa: CSVLSGERYGYTF

clone_size: NA
j_call: TRBJ2-7
cdr3_length: 11
v_call: TRBV6-1
cdr3_aa: CASSTTYEQYF